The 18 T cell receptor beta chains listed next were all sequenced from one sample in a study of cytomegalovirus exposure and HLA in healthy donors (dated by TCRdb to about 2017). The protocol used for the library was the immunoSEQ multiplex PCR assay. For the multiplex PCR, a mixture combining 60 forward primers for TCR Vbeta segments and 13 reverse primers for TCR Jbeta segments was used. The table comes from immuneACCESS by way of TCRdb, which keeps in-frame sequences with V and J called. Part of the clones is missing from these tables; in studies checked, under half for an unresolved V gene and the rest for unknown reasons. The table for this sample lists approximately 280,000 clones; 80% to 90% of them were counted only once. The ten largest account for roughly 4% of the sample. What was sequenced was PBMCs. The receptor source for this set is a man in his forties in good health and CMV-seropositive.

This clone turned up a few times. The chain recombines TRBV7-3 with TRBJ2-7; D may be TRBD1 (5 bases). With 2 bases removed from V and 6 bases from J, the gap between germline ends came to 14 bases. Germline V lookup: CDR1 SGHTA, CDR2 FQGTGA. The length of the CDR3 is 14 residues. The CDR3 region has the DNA TGTGCCAGCAGCTTAGGGGCCTCCCTGGGCGAGCAGTACTTC. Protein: CASSLGASLGEQYF.

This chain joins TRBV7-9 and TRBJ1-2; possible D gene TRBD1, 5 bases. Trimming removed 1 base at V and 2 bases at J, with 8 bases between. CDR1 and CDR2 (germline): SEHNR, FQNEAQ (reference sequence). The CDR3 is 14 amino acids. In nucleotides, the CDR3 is TGTGCCAGCAGCTTAGGGGGGGTAAACTATGGCTACACCTTC. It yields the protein CASSLGGVNYGYTF.

The CDR3 region has the DNA TGTGCCAGCAGCCCAGTAGCGGGAGCGTTTACGTACGAGCAGTACTTC. Translation gives CASSPVAGAFTYEQYF. The gene calls are TRBV4-2 and TRBJ2-7, with 9 bases that match TRBD2. V shed 4 bases, J shed 4 bases, and the junction held 11 bases outside the gene matches. The CDR3 sequence is 16 residues long. CDR1 is LGHNA and CDR2 is YNFKEQ in the germline V gene.

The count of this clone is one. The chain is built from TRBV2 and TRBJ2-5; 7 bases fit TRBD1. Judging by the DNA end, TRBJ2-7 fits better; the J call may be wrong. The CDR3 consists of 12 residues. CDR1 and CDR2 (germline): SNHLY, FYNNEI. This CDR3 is CASMRQGHEQYF. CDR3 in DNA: TGTGCCAGCATGAGACAGGGCCACGAGCAGTACTTC.

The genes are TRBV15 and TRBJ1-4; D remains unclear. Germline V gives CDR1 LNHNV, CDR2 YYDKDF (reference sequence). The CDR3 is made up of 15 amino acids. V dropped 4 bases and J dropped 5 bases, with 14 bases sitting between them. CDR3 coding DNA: TGTGCCACCAGCATCGAAGGGAGGAAAAATGAAAAACTGTTTTTT. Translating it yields CATSIEGRKNEKLFF.

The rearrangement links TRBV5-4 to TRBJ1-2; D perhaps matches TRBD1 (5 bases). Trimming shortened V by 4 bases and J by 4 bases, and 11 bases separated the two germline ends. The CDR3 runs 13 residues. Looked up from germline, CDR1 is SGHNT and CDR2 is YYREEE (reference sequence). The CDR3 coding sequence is TGTGCCAGCAGCGCCATGGGGCCCTATGGCTACACCTTC. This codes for CASSAMGPYGYTF.

CDR3 sequence (DNA): TGTGCCAGCAGCTCACTAGCGGGAGCCGGCGAGCAGTACTTC. Encoded protein: CASSSLAGAGEQYF. V gene TRBV11-2 combines with J gene TRBJ2-7, with TRBD2 matching over 11 bases. Losses at the gene ends were 4 bases for V and 6 bases for J; bases not matched to a gene: 5. There are 14 residues in the CDR3. The germline gives CDR1 SGHAT, CDR2 FQNNGV.

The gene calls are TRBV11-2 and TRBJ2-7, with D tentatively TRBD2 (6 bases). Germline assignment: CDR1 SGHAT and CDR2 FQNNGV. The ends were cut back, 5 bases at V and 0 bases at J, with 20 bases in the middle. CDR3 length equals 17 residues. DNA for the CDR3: TGTGCCAGCAGCGTAGGCCCCCGGGACTTCTTCTCCTACGAGCAGTACTTC. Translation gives CASSVGPRDFFSYEQYF.

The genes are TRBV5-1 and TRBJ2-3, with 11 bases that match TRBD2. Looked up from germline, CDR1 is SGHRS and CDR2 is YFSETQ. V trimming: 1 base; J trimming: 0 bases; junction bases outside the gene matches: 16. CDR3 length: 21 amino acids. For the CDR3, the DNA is TGCGCCAGCAGCTTGACTGCCGCTAGCGGGAGGTGGCGGCCGAGCACAGATACGCAGTATTTT. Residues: CASSLTAASGRWRPSTDTQYF.

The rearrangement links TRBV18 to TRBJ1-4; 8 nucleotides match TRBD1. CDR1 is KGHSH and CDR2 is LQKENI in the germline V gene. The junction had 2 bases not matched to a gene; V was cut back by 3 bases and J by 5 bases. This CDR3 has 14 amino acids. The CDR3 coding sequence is TGTGCCAGCTCACCGGGACAGGAGAATGAAAAACTGTTTTTT. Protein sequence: CASSPGQENEKLFF.

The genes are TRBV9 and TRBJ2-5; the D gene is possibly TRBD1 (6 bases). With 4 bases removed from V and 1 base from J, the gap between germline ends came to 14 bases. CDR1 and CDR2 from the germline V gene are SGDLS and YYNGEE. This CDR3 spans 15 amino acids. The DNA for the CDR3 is TGTGCCAGCAGCCCCAGAGGACAGATCCAAGAGACCCAGTACTTC. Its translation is CASSPRGQIQETQYF.

The CDR3 loop is CASMGSFRRVLAGGGPNTGELFF. In nucleotides, the CDR3 is TGTGCCAGTATGGGTTCCTTCCGAAGGGTACTAGCGGGAGGGGGCCCGAACACCGGGGAGCTGTTTTTT. The V and J genes are TRBV19 and TRBJ2-2, with 13 bases identical to TRBD2. The germline gives CDR1 LNHDA, CDR2 SQIVND (reference sequence). With V trimmed by 7 bases and J by 0 bases, 23 bases remained unmatched. CDR3 size: 23 residues.

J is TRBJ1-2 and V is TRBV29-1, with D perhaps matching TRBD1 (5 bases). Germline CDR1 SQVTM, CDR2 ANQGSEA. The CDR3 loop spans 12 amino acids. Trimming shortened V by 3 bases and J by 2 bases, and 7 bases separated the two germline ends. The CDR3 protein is CSVEAGNYGYTF. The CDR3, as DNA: TGCAGCGTTGAGGCAGGGAACTATGGCTACACCTTC.

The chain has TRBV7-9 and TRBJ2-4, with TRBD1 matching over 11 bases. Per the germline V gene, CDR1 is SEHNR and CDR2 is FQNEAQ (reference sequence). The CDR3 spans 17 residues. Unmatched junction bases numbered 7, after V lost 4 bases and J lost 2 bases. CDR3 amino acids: CASSSGGQGGTKNIQYF. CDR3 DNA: TGTGCCAGCAGCTCAGGGGGACAGGGGGGAACCAAAAACATTCAGTACTTC.

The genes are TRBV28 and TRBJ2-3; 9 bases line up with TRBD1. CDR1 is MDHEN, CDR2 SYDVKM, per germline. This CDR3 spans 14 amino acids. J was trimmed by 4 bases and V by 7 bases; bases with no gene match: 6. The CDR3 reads CASNRDRVADTQYF. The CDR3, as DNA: TGTGCCAGCAATCGGGACAGGGTCGCAGATACGCAGTATTTT.

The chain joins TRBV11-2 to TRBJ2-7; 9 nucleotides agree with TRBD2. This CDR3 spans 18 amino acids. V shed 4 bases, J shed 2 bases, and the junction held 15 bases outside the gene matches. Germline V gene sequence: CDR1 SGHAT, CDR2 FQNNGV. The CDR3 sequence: CASSSITLGGRDPYEQYF. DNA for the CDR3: TGTGCCAGCAGCTCAATTACCTTGGGCGGGAGGGATCCCTACGAGCAGTACTTC.

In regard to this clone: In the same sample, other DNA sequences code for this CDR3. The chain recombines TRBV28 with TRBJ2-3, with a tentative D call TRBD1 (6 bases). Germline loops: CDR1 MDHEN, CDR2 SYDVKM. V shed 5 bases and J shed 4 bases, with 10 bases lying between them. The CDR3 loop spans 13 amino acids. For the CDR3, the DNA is TGTGCCAGCAGTCTACAGGGCCCAGATACGCAGTATTTT. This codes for CASSLQGPDTQYF.

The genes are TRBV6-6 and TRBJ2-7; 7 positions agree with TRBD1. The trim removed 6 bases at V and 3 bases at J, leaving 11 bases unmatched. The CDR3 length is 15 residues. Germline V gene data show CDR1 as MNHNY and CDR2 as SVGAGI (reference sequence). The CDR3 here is CASRITGVGYYEQYF. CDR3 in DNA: TGTGCCAGCAGAATTACAGGGGTGGGCTACTACGAGCAGTACTTC.